The entry that follows covers one T cell receptor beta chain sequence. Deletions cut 5 bases from V and 4 bases from J, with 11 bases between. This CDR3 has 13 amino acids. The data originate from a study of blood T cell repertoires in COVID-19. Study overall: The analysed material was cDNA or gDNA that came from T cells, B-cell-depleted T cells, or PBMCs.

Sequenced by immunoSEQ multiplex PCR; TCRdb stores in-frame clones only, minus some. Of around 120,000 clones in the sample, roughly 84% were seen once. The sequence came from a human donor in a cohort sampled during active COVID-19. The specimen sequenced was peripheral blood. The genes are TRBV12-3 or TRBV12-4 and TRBJ1-2; D may be TRBD1 (5 bases). CDR3 in DNA: TGTGCCAGCAGTGCAGGGATCGGCTATGGCTACACCTTC. Translated: CASSAGIGYGYTF.